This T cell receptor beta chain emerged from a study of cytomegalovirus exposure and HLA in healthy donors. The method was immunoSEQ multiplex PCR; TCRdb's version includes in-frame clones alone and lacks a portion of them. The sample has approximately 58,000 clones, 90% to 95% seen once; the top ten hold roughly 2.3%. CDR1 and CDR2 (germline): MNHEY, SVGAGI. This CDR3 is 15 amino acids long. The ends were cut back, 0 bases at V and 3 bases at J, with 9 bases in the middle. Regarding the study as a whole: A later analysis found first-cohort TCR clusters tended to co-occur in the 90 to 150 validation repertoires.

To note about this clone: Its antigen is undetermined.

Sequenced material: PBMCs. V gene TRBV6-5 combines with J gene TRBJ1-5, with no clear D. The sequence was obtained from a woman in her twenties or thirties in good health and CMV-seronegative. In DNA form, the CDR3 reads TGTGCCAGCAGTTACTCGATAGCAAACAATCAGCCCCAGCATTTT. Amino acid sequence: CASSYSIANNQPQHF.